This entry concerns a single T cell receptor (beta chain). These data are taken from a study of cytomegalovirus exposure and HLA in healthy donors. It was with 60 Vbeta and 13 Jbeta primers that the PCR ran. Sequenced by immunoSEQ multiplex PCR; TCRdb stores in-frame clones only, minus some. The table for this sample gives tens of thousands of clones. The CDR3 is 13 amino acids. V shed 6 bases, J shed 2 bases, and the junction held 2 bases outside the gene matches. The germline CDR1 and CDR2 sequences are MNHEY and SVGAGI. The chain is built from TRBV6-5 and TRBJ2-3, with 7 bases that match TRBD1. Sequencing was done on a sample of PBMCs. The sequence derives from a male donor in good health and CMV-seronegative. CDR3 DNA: TGTGCCAGCAGAGGGACAGCCACAGATACGCAGTATTTT. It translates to CASRGTATDTQYF.